The entry that follows covers one T cell receptor beta chain sequence. With 4 bases removed from V and 1 base from J, the gap between germline ends came to 11 bases. Germline V gene data show CDR1 as SGHRS and CDR2 as YFSETQ. The CDR3 has 14 amino acids. Sequencing was performed with immunoSEQ multiplex PCR; in TCRdb, only in-frame clones are kept and a portion is missing. The sample consists of 50,000 to 75,000 clones, 65% to 90% of them appearing once. These data come from a study of OX40 agonist ivuxolimab in advanced cancers. The V and J genes are TRBV5-1 and TRBJ1-1; weak D call: TRBD1 (6 bases). This sequence was found in an adult with an advanced solid tumor such as melanoma, head and neck, liver or kidney cancer. The sample in question was CD4+ or CD8+ T cells sorted from blood, obtained in a trial of the OX40 agonist ivuxolimab. This chain's CDR3 is CASSLTGRNTEAFF. Here the CDR3 DNA reads TGCGCCAGCAGCCTTACAGGGCGGAACACTGAAGCTTTCTTT.